This T cell receptor (beta chain) is drawn from a study of cytomegalovirus exposure and HLA in healthy donors. PCR used 60 Vbeta primers and 13 Jbeta primers. Profiling relied on immunoSEQ multiplex PCR, and the TCRdb table lists in-frame clones only, not all of them. The sample holds some 180,000 clones, about four fifths seen once. Overall study findings and caveats: Serostatus for CMV was the only available immune exposure information. One cluster of highly shared sequence variants probably arose as a sequencing artifact.

Germline trimming cut 5 bases from V and 0 bases from J; bases unmatched to any gene: 9. CDR3 size: 18 residues. Germline V lookup: CDR1 KGHSH, CDR2 LQKENI. For this clone: Its antigen remains unknown.

The specimen was PBMCs. The sequence was collected from a male donor in good health and CMV-seronegative. This rearrangement joins TRBV18 to TRBJ1-3; the match to TRBD1 covers 11 bases. CDR3 amino acids: CASSTSPGQGDSGNTIYF. CDR3 DNA: TGTGCCAGCTCAACATCCCCGGGACAGGGGGACTCTGGAAACACCATATATTTT.